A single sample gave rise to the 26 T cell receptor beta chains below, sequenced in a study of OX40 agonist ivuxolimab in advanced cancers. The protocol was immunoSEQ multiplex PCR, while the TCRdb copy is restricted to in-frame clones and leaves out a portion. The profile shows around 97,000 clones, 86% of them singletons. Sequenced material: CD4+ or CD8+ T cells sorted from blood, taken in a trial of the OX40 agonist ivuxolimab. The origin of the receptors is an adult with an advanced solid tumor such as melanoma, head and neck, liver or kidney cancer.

Here the CDR3 reads CASSVTPAGKFGETQYF. Written as DNA, the CDR3 is TGTGCCAGCAGTGTAACCCCGGCAGGGAAATTTGGAGAGACCCAGTACTTC. J is TRBJ2-5 and V is TRBV2; tentatively, D is TRBD1 (5 bases). This CDR3 contains 17 residues. The V gene lost 4 bases and the J gene lost 4 bases, with 22 bases spanning the gap. Germline loops: CDR1 SNHLY, CDR2 FYNNEI.

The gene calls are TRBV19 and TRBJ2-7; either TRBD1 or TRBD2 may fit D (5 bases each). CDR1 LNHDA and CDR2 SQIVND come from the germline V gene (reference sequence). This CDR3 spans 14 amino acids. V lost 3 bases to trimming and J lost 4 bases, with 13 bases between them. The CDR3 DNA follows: TGTGCCAGTAGTATTACCGGGGCGACGTACGAGCAGTACTTC. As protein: CASSITGATYEQYF. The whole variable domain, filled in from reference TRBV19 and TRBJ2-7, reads DGGITQSPKYLFRKEGQNVTLSCEQNLNHDAMYWYRQDPGQGLRLIYYSQIVNDFQKGDIAEGYSVSREKKESFPLTVTSAQKNPTAFYLCASSITGATYEQYFGPGTRLTVT.

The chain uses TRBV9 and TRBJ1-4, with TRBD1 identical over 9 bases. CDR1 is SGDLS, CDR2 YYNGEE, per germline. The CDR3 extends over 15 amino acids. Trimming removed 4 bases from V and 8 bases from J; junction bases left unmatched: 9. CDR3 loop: CASSTPQGAGEKLFF. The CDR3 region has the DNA TGTGCCAGCAGCACGCCACAGGGGGCCGGAGAAAAACTGTTTTTT.

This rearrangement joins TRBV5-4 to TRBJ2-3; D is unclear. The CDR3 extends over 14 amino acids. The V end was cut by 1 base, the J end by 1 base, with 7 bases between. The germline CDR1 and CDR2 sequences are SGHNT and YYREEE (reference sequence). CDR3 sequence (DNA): TGTGCCAGCAGCTTGTTAGGTGGCACAGATACGCAGTATTTT. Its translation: CASSLLGGTDTQYF. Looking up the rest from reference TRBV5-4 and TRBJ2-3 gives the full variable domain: ETGVTQSPTHLIKTRGQQVTLRCSSQSGHNTVSWYQQALGQGPQFIFQYYREEENGRGNFPPRFSGLQFPNYSSELNVNALELDDSALYLCASSLLGGTDTQYFGPGTRLTVL.

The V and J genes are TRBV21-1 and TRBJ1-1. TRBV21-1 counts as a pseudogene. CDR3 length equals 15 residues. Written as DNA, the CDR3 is TGTGCCAGCAGCTTAGGAGGGGCCATGAACACTGAAGCTTTCTTT. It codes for CASSLGGAMNTEAFF.

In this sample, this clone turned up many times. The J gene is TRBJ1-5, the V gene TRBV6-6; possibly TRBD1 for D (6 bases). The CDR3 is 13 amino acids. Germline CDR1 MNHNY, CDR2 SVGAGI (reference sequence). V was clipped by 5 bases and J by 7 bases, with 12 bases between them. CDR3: CASSKDSIQPQHF. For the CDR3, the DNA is TGTGCCAGCAGTAAGGACAGCATCCAGCCCCAGCATTTT.

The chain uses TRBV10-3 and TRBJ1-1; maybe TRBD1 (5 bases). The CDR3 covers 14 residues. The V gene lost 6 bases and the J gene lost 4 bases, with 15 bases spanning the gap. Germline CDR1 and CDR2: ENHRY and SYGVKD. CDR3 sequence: CAISLRVDPTEAFF. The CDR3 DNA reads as TGTGCCATCAGCCTCAGGGTAGACCCCACTGAAGCTTTCTTT.

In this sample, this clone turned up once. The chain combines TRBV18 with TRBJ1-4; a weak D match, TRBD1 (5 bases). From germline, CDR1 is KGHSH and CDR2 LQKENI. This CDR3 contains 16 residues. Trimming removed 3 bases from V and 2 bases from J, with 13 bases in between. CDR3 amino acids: CASSPSGGRTNEKLFF. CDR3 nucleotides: TGTGCCAGCTCACCCTCCGGGGGACGCACTAATGAAAAACTGTTTTTT.

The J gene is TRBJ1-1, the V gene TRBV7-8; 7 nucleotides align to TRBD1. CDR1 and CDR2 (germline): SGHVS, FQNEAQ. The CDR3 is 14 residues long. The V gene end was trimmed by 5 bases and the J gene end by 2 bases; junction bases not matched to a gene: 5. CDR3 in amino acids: CASSPRDRNTEAFF. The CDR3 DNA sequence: TGTGCCAGCAGCCCACGGGACAGAAACACTGAAGCTTTCTTT.

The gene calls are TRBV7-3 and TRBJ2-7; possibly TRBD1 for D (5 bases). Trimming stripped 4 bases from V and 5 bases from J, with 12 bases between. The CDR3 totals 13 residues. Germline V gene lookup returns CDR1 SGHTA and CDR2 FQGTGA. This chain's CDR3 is CASSSRQNDEQYF. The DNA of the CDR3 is TGTGCCAGCAGCTCTAGACAGAACGACGAGCAGTACTTC.

The CDR3 nucleotides are TGTGCCAGCAGCGTAGTAGGGGGAGCCCTAGCGGGGCCCTACAATGAGCAGTTCTTC. It yields the protein CASSVVGGALAGPYNEQFF. V is TRBV9 and J is TRBJ2-1, with 9 bases lining up with TRBD2. J lost 2 bases, V lost 0 bases, and 12 bases had no gene match. Germline assignment: CDR1 SGDLS and CDR2 YYNGEE. This CDR3 comprises 19 residues.

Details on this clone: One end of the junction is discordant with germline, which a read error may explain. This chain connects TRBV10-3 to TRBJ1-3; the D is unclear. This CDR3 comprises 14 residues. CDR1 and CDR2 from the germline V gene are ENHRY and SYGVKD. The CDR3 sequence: CAISGVNSGNTIYF. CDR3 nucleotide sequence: TGTGCCATCAGTGGGGTCAACTCTGGAAACACCATCTATTTT.

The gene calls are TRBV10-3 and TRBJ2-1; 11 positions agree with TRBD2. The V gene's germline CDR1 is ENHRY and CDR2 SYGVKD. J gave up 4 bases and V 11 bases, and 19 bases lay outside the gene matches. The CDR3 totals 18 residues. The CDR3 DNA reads TGTGCCGTAAGGGGGGGACTAGCGGTCCCGACGGGATACAATGAGCAGTTCTTC. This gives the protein CAVRGGLAVPTGYNEQFF.

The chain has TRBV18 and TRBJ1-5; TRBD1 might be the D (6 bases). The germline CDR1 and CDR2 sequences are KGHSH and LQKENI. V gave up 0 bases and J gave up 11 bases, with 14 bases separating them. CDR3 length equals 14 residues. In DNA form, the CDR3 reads TGTGCCAGCTCACCACCGGACAGACCGGTGACCCAGCATTTT. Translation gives CASSPPDRPVTQHF.

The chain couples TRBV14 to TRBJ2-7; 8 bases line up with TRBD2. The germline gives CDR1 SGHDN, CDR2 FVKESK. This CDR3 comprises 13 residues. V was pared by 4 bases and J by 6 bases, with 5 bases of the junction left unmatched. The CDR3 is CASSPNAGGEQYF. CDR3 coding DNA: TGTGCCAGCAGCCCGAACGCGGGGGGCGAGCAGTACTTC. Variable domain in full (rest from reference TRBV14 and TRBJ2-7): EAGVTQFPSHSVIEKGQTVTLRCDPISGHDNLYWYRRVMGKEIKFLLHFVKESKQDESGMPNNRFLAERTGGTYSTLKVQPAELEDSGVYFCASSPNAGGEQYFGPGTRLTVT.

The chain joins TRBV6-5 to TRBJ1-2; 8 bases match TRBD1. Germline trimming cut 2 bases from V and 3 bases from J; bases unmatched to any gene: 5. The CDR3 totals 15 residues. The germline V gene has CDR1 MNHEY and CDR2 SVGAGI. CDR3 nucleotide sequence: TGTGCCAGCAGTTACACCTACAGGGGGTACTATGGCTACACCTTC. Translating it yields CASSYTYRGYYGYTF.

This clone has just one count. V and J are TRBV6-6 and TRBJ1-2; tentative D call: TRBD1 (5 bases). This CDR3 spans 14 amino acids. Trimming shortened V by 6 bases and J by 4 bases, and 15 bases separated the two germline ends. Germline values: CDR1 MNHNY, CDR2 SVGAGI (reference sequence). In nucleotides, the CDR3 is TGTGCCAGCAGCCTCAGACAGTCCTTCTATGGCTACACCTTC. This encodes CASSLRQSFYGYTF.

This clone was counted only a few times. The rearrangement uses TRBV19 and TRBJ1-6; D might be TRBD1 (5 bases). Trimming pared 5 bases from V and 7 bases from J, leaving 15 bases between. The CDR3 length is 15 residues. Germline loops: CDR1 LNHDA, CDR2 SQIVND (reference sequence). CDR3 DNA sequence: TGTGCCAGTAGTCCGCGAGGGCCAGGGAATTCACCCCTCCACTTT. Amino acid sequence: CASSPRGPGNSPLHF.

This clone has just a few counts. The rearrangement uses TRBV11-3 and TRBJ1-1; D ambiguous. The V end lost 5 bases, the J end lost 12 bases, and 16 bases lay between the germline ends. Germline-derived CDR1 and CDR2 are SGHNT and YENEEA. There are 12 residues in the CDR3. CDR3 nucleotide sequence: TGTGCCAGCAGCCCTCAAACCTCGACGACTTTCTTT. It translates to CASSPQTSTTFF.

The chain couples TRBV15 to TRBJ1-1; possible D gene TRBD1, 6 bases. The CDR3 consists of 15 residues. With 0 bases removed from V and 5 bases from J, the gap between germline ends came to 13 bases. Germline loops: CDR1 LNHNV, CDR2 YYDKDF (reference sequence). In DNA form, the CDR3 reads TGTGCCACCAGCAGAGATTTTGGGGGCAAGACTGAAGCTTTCTTT. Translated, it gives CATSRDFGGKTEAFF.

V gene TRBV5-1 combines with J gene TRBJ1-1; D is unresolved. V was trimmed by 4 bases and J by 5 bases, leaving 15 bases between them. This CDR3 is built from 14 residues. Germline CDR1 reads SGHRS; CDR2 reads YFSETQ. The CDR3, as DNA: TGCGCCAGCAGCGGTCAAATCAGAGGGACTGAAGCTTTCTTT. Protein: CASSGQIRGTEAFF.

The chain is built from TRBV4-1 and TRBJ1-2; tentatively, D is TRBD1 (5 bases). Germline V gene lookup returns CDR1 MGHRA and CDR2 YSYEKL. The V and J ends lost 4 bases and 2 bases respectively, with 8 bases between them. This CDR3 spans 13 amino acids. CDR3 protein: CASSPRDNYGYTF. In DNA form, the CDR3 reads TGCGCCAGCAGCCCCCGGGACAACTATGGCTACACCTTC.

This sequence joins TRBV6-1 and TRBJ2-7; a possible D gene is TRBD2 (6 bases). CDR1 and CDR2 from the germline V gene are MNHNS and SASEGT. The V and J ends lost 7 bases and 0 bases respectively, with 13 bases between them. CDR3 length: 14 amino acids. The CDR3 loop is CASNAGGSSYEQYF. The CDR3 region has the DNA TGTGCCAGCAACGCCGGGGGTTCCTCCTACGAGCAGTACTTC.

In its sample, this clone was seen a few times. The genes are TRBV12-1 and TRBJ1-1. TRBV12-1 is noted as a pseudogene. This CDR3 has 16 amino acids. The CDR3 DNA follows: TGTGCCAGCAGCTTTAGACTGCTTTTGGGGAACACTGAAGCTTTCTTT. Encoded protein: CASSFRLLLGNTEAFF.

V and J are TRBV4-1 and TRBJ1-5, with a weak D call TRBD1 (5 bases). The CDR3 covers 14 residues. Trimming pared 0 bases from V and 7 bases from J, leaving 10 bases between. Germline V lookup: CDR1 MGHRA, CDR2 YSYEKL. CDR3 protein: CASSQDQGIQPQHF. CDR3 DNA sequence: TGCGCCAGCAGCCAAGACCAGGGAATACAGCCCCAGCATTTT.

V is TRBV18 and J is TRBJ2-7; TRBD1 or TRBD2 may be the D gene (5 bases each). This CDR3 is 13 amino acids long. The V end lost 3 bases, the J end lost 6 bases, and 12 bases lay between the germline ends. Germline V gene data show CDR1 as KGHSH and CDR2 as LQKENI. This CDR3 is CASSPGDPGEQYF. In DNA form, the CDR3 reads TGTGCCAGCTCACCGGGGGATCCGGGCGAGCAGTACTTC.